The rows below give T cell receptor beta chains drawn from one sample of a study of shared clonotypes between healthy human individuals. TCRdb's copy holds only in-frame clones and misses some; the assay was immunoSEQ multiplex PCR. The sample yields 2 million to 2.5 million clones, 90% to 96% seen once. The material sequenced was naive CD4+ T cells sorted from blood. The source of these receptors is a man aged 18-30 years in good health. The conserved cysteine and the conserved F or W are not part of the CDR3 here.

V	J	CDR3
TRBV10-3	TRBJ1-2	AIRGLTNYGYT
TRBV30	TRBJ2-7	AWSPLRTSGRAGEQY
TRBV2	TRBJ1-2	ASSVGPNYGYT
TRBV6-5	TRBJ2-7	ASSYQRSSYEQY
TRBV6-1	TRBJ1-2	ASSTTANYGYT
TRBV7-9	TRBJ2-7	ASSPKSVGGRQY
TRBV11-2	TRBJ2-7	ASSLGTSGYEQY
TRBV6-6	TRBJ1-3	ASSYSMTGAGNTIY
TRBV5-1	TRBJ1-2	ASSPQGLGYT
TRBV2	TRBJ2-3	ASGDSASTDTQY
TRBV19	TRBJ2-1	ASSNEARGEQF
TRBV5-4	TRBJ2-1	ASSLRQGSYNEQF
TRBV30	TRBJ1-5	ASQGSNQPQH
TRBV30	TRBJ1-1	AWDRPGEGTEAF
TRBV7-2	TRBJ2-7	ASSRTTYEQY
TRBV9	TRBJ2-5	ASSDDGSSGGFRYQY
TRBV7-2	TRBJ2-5	ASTIGGQDRETQY
TRBV4-3	TRBJ2-7	ASSRGSGEYEQY
TRBV11-2	TRBJ2-3	ASSLGTSGVTDTQY
TRBV5-4	TRBJ2-3	ASSLLHENADTQY
TRBV6-1	TRBJ1-6	ASIGNSPLH
TRBV19	TRBJ1-3	ASTLREGGNTIY
TRBV4-1	TRBJ1-2	ASSQYGTRGLYGYT
TRBV10-2	TRBJ2-1	ASSGTSGGYDNEQF
TRBV2	TRBJ2-7	ASLDRGLKSSYEQY
TRBV5-1	TRBJ2-3	ASSLTQTSTDTQY
TRBV7-2	TRBJ2-5	ASSRSRQRQTQY
TRBV6-5	TRBJ2-2	ASSYGWENTGELF
TRBV6-5	TRBJ2-2	ASSGGSVAGELF
TRBV28	TRBJ2-1	ASRGFNEQF
TRBV15	TRBJ2-7	ATSRAQDEQY
TRBV6-5	TRBJ1-3	ASSSADGISGNTIY
TRBV6-4	TRBJ1-6	ASSPGTGNSPLH
TRBV7-2	TRBJ2-1	ASRPKTGGSYNEQF
TRBV5-1	TRBJ2-3	ASSPLPGVDTQY
TRBV19	TRBJ2-7	ASRHDREAENSYEQY
TRBV6-5	TRBJ1-6	ASSSRGDPLH
TRBV5-1	TRBJ2-1	ASSLARETYNEQF
TRBV5-1	TRBJ1-4	ASSLQGSTNEKLF
TRBV7-2	TRBJ2-5	ASHRGPGGETQY
TRBV25-1	TRBJ2-7	ASNGNSYEQY
TRBV6-1	TRBJ1-5	ASSEAWGGGSNQPQH
TRBV4-3	TRBJ1-1	ASSQVGKNTEAF
TRBV28	TRBJ2-2	ASSRAGENTGELF
TRBV5-1	TRBJ2-3	ASSLEGRGITDTQY
TRBV9	TRBJ1-1	ASSPRGLGNTEAF